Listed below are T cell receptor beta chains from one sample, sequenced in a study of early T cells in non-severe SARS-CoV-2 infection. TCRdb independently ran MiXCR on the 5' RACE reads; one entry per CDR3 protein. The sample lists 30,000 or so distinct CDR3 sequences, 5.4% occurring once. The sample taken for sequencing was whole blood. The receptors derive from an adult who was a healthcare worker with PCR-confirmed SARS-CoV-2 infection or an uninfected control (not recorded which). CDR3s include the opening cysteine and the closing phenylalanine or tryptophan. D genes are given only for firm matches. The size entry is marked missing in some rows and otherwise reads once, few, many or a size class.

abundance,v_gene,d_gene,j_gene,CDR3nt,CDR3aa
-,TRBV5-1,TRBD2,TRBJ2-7,TGCGCCAGCAGCGTGAGGGAGGGCCCCTACGAGCAGTACTTC,CASSVREGPYEQYF
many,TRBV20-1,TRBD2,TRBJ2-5,TGCAGTGCTAGAGCCTCTAGCGGAGGGGAGACCCAGTACTTC,CSARASSGGETQYF
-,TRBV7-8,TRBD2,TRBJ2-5,TGTGCCAGCAGCTACCTCGGGGGGAGCGGAGAGACCCAGTACTTC,CASSYLGGSGETQYF
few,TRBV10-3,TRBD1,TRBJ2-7,TGTGCCATCAGTGAGTTCATGGACAGGCCGGGGAACGAGCAGTACTTC,CAISEFMDRPGNEQYF
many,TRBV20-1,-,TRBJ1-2,TGCAGTGCTAGAGCCCTCCCAACCGATGGCTACACCTTC,CSARALPTDGYTF
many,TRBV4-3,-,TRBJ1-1,TGCGCCAGCAGCCAAGATCGGCGGGACGGAGGAGTAAACACTGAAGCTTTCTTT,CASSQDRRDGGVNTEAFF
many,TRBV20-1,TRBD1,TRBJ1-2,TGCAGTGCCGGGACAGCCGCTAACTATGGCTACACCTTC,CSAGTAANYGYTF
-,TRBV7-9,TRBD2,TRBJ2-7,TGTGCCAGCAGCCATGTCCCGGGAGGAAGCGAGCAGTACTTC,CASSHVPGGSEQYF
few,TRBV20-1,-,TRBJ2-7,TGCAGTGCCGGCGGGCTGGACGCCTACGAGCAGTACTTC,CSAGGLDAYEQYF
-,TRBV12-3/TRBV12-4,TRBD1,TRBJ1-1,TGTGCCAGCAGTTTGAGCGACAGGGGGAACACTGAAGCTTTCTTT,CASSLSDRGNTEAFF
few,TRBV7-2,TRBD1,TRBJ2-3,TGTGCCAGCAGCTTGGGACAGGGGCAGTATTTT,CASSLGQGQYF
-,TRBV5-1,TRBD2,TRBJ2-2,TGCGCCAGCACTCCTTCACTAGCGGGAGCTGGGGAGCTGTTTTTT,CASTPSLAGAGELFF
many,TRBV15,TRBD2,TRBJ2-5,TGTGCCACCAGCCCGGATAGCGGGGGGATTCAAGAGACCCAGTACTTC,CATSPDSGGIQETQYF
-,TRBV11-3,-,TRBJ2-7,TGTGCCAGCAGCCACCCGGGACCAACTCCCTACGAGCAGTACTTC,CASSHPGPTPYEQYF
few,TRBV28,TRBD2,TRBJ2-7,TGTGCCAGCAGTTCGTCCCGGGACTACTCCTACGAGCAGTACTTC,CASSSSRDYSYEQYF
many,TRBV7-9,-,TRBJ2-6,TGTGCCAGCAGCTTAGGGGCAGGTTCTGGGGCCAACGTCCTGACTTTC,CASSLGAGSGANVLTF
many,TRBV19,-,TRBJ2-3,TGTGCCAGTAGTCCCTCAGGGAGAGATACGCAGTATTTT,CASSPSGRDTQYF
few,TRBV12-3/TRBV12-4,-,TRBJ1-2,TGTGCCAGCAGCGTCCCAGGAACCAACTATGGCTACACCTTC,CASSVPGTNYGYTF
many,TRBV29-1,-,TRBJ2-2,TGCAGCGTCGAGGGGGTGAGAGGTACCGGGGAGCTGTTTTTT,CSVEGVRGTGELFF
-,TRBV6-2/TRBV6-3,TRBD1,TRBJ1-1,TGTGCCAGCGGAGGGACAGAGCGAGGCACTGAAGCTTTCTTT,CASGGTERGTEAFF
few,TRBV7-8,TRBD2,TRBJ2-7,TGTGCCAGCAGCCCACACCGCGTAGCGGGGCGGCTTTTATACGAGCAGTACTTC,CASSPHRVAGRLLYEQYF
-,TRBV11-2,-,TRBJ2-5,TGTGCCAGCAGCTTACCAGTCAGCCAAGAGACCCAGTACTTC,CASSLPVSQETQYF